This T cell receptor (beta chain) was profiled in a study of beta chain features in type 1 diabetes. Study outcomes and limitations: Patients with Type 1 diabetes showed moderately but significantly shorter TCRB CDR3s in all four CD4+ subsets. Patients with type 1 diabetes carried fewer insertions and had more deletions at their VDJ junctions.

The sample holds a few counts of this clone. The antigen is not known. J lost 6 bases, V lost 4 bases, and 2 bases had no gene match. The CDR3 is 12 residues long. Looked up from germline, CDR1 is MNHNS and CDR2 is SASEGT. What was sequenced were expressed TCRB transcripts, since all of the isolated RNA had been reverse transcribed. Here immunoSEQ multiplex PCR was the method, and the copy in TCRdb shows in-frame clones only, minus some. The sample yields over 100,000 clones, less than 40% seen once. Input material: stem cell memory CD4+ T cells from blood. This sequence originates from a woman aged 18-35 years in good health. The chain links TRBV6-1 to TRBJ1-2, with TRBD1 identical over 7 bases. The CDR3 here is CASSVTGDGYTF. Written as DNA, the CDR3 is TGTGCCAGCAGTGTCACAGGGGATGGCTACACCTTC.